The rows below give T cell receptor beta chains drawn from one sample of a study of T cell therapy after organ transplantation. No cognate antigen is known for these TCRs. Some clones are missing from TCRdb's copy, which holds only in-frame ones; the method was immunoSEQ multiplex PCR. The sample carries under 3,500 clones, 69% recorded once. This material consisted of CD8+ T cells from blood, taken after autologous CMV-specific T cell therapy. The receptors were gathered from a human patient who had received a solid organ transplant and had CMV disease. Some T cells could come from the graft donor. Both conserved end residues are part of each CDR3. The D gene is left open where the match is weak. Clone sizes are given selectively: once, few, many, or a class where the clone is expanded.

clone size	V gene	J gene	D gene	CDR3 protein	CDR3 DNA
NA	TRBV7-9	TRBJ2-1	NA	CASSPGGEQFF	TGTGCCAGCAGCCCCGGTGGTGAGCAGTTCTTC
once	TRBV30	TRBJ2-1	NA	CAWSEGGNEQFF	TGTGCCTGGAGTGAGGGGGGCAATGAGCAGTTCTTC
NA	TRBV9	TRBJ2-5	TRBD2	CASSVGGSGIQETQYF	TGTGCCAGCAGCGTAGGAGGGAGCGGGATCCAAGAGACCCAGTACTTC
NA	TRBV5-4	TRBJ1-5	NA	CASSWGPSTQPQHF	TGTGCCAGCAGTTGGGGACCGTCGACCCAGCCCCAGCATTTT
NA	TRBV4-3	TRBJ1-1	NA	CASRHGGAHTEAFF	TGCGCCAGCAGGCACGGGGGGGCGCACACTGAAGCTTTCTTT
NA	TRBV11-2	TRBJ2-5	NA	CASSLVTRGPETQYF	TGTGCCAGCAGCTTAGTAACCAGGGGCCCCGAGACCCAGTACTTC
NA	TRBV23-1	TRBJ2-2	TRBD1	CASSHVGTGDTGELFF	TGCGCCAGCAGTCATGTCGGGACAGGGGACACCGGGGAGCTGTTTTTT
NA	TRBV2	TRBJ2-5	NA	CASSDSQAEETQYF	TGTGCCAGCAGTGATTCACAAGCAGAAGAGACCCAGTACTTC
medium-sized	TRBV5-6	TRBJ2-5	TRBD2	CASSSPTSMRGLETQYF	TGTGCCAGCAGCTCACCCACTAGTATGCGGGGGTTGGAGACCCAGTACTTC
NA	TRBV5-5	TRBJ1-1	NA	CASSPEGDTEAFF	TGTGCCAGCAGCCCGGAGGGTGACACTGAAGCTTTCTTT
NA	TRBV11-2	TRBJ1-3	TRBD1	CASSLFVDREFNTIYF	TGTGCCAGCAGCCTTTTCGTCGACAGGGAATTTAACACCATATATTTT
NA	TRBV19	TRBJ2-7	NA	CASSIGQGGDEQYF	TGTGCCAGTAGTATAGGACAGGGAGGGGACGAGCAGTACTTC
few	TRBV19	TRBJ2-2	NA	CASSISAGRTGELFF	TGTGCCAGTAGTATTTCGGCAGGGAGGACCGGGGAGCTGTTTTTT
NA	TRBV30	TRBJ2-7	NA	CAWSSQGYEQYF	TGTGCCTGGAGTTCACAGGGCTACGAGCAGTACTTC
few	TRBV6-5	TRBJ2-4	NA	CATPLWPGQNIQYF	TGTGCCACCCCATTGTGGCCGGGCCAAAACATTCAGTACTTC
NA	TRBV9	TRBJ1-3	TRBD1	CASSPHRTGSGNTIYF	TGTGCCAGCAGCCCCCATCGGACAGGGTCCGGAAACACCATATATTTT
NA	TRBV4-1	TRBJ1-1	TRBD1	CASSLAGTGNTEAFF	TGCGCCAGCAGCTTAGCCGGGACAGGGAACACTGAAGCTTTCTTT
NA	TRBV2	TRBJ2-1	NA	CASSEHSSYNEQFF	TGTGCCAGCAGTGAACATAGCTCCTACAATGAGCAGTTCTTC
NA	TRBV7-3	TRBJ1-2	NA	CASSLTGSAGNGYTF	TGTGCCAGCAGCTTAACTGGCTCCGCAGGCAACGGCTACACCTTC
NA	TRBV19	TRBJ2-2	TRBD1	CASSPGTGPTGELFF	TGTGCCAGTAGCCCCGGGACAGGCCCTACCGGGGAGCTGTTTTTT
NA	TRBV11-2	TRBJ2-7	NA	CASSANYEQYF	TGTGCCAGCAGCGCCAATTACGAGCAGTACTTC
NA	TRBV10-3	TRBJ2-1	TRBD2	CAISEEAGGYYSYNEQFF	TGTGCCATCAGTGAGGAAGCGGGAGGGTATTACTCCTACAATGAGCAGTTCTTC
NA	TRBV6-1	TRBJ2-5	TRBD2	CASSEVGFSGSIQETQYF	TGTGCCAGCAGTGAAGTTGGCTTTAGCGGGAGCATTCAAGAGACCCAGTACTTC
NA	TRBV5-4	TRBJ2-5	NA	CASSFLDSTSEQYF	TGTGCCAGCAGCTTTCTGGACTCCACGTCGGAGCAGTACTTC
once	TRBV6-5	TRBJ2-4	NA	CATPLCRAKNIQYF	TGTGCCACCCCATTGTGCCGGGCCAAAAACATTCAGTACTTC
medium-sized	TRBV19	TRBJ2-1	TRBD2	CASSISSGRAGEQFF	TGTGCCAGTAGTATCTCTAGCGGGAGGGCCGGGGAGCAGTTCTTC
NA	TRBV9	TRBJ2-5	NA	CASSLGGQETQYF	TGTGCCAGCAGCCTGGGGGGCCAAGAGACCCAGTACTTC